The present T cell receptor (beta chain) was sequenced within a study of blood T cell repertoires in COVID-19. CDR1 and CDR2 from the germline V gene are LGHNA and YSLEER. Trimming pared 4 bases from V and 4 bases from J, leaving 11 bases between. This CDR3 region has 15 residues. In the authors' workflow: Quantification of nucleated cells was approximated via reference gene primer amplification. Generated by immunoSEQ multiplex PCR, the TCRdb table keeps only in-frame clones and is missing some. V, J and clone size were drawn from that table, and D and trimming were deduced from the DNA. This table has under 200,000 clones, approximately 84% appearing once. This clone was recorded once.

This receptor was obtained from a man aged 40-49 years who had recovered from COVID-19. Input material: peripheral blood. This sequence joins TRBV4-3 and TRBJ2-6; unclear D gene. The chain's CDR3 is CASSPGYRGANVLTF. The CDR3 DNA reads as TGCGCCAGCAGCCCGGGTTATCGGGGGGCCAACGTCCTGACTTTC.